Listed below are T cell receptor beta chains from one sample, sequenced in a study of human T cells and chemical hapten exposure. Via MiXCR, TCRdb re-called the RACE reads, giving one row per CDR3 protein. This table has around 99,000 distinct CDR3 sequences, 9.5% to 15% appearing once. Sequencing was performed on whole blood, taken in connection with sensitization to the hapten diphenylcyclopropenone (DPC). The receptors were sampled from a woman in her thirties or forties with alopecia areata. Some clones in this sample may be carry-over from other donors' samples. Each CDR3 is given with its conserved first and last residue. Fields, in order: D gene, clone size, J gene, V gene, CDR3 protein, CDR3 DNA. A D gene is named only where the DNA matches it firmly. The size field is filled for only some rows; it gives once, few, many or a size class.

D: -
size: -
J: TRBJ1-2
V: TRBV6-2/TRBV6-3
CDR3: CASSYSMTARKIDYGYTF
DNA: TGTGCCAGCAGTTACTCGATGACAGCCCGGAAGATTGACTATGGCTACACCTTC

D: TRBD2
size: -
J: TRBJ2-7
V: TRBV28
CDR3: CASSFRLAAIEYF
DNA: TGTGCCAGCAGTTTCCGGCTAGCGGCAATCGAGTACTTC

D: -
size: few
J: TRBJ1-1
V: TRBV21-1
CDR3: CASSETGRNTEAFF
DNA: TGTGCCAGCAGCGAGACAGGACGGAACACTGAAGCTTTCTTT

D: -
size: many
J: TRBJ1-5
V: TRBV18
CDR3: CASSPDRNQPQHF
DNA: TGTGCCAGCAGCCCCGACAGAAATCAGCCCCAGCATTTT

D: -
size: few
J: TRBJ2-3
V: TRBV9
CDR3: CASSPRAPGDTQYF
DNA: TGTGCCAGCAGCCCCCGAGCACCGGGAGATACGCAGTATTTT

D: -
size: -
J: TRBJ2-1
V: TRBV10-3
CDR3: CAVRGTQYNEQFF
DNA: TGTGCCGTCCGCGGAACTCAATACAATGAGCAGTTCTTC

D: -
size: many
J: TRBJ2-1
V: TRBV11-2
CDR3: CASSLLLRDDEQFF
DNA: TGTGCCAGCAGCTTACTCTTGAGGGACGATGAGCAGTTCTTC

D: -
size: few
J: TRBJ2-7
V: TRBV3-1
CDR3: CASSRGPYEQYF
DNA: TGTGCCAGCAGCCGAGGCCCCTACGAGCAGTACTTC

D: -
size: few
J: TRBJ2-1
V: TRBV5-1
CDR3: CASSPGRANEQFF
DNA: TGCGCCAGCAGCCCGGGACGAGCCAATGAGCAGTTCTTC

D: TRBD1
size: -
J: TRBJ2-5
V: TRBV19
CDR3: CASSGTGFDKTQYF
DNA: TGTGCCAGTAGTGGGACAGGGTTCGACAAGACCCAGTACTTC

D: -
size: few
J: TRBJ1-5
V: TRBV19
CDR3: CASSGRGRNQPQHF
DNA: TGTGCCAGTAGCGGACGTGGTCGCAATCAGCCCCAGCATTTT

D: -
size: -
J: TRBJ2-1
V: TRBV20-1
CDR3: CSAGGYNEQFF
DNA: TGCAGTGCTGGGGGCTACAATGAGCAGTTCTTC

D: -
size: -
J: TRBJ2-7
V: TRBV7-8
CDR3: CASSRGMYEQYF
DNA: TGTGCCAGCAGCCGTGGAATGTACGAGCAGTACTTC

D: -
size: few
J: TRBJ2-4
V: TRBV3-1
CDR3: CASSQDRWSKNIRYF
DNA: TGTGCCAGCAGCCAAGATCGGTGGTCCAAAAACATTCGGTACTTC

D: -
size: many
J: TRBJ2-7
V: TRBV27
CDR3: CASSPFSERNEQYF
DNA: TGTGCCAGCAGTCCCTTCTCGGAGCGTAACGAGCAGTACTTC

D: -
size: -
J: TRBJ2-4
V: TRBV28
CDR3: CASSTPQNIQYF
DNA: TGTGCCAGCAGTACCCCCCAAAACATTCAGTACTTC

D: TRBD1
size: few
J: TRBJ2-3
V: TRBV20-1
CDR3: CSAEPQGADTQYF
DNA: TGCAGTGCCGAACCCCAGGGGGCAGATACGCAGTATTTT

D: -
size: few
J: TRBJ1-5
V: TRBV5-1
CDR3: CASSLEGNSNQPQHF
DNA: TGCGCCAGCAGCTTGGAAGGGAATAGCAATCAGCCCCAGCATTTT

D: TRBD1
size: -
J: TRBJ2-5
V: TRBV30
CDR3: CAWMRDRDGPQYF
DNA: TGTGCCTGGATGCGGGACAGGGATGGCCCCCAGTACTTC

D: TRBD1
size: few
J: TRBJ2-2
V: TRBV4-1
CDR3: CASRPYGTGGSGELFF
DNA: TGCGCCAGCAGGCCGTACGGGACAGGGGGCTCCGGGGAGCTGTTTTTT

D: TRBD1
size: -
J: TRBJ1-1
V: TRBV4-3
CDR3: CASSQYTGTGGFRNTEAFF
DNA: TGCGCCAGCAGCCAATACACCGGGACAGGGGGCTTTAGGAACACTGAAGCTTTCTTT

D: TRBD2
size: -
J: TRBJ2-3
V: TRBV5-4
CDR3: CASSPQTSGINTDTQYF
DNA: TGTGCCAGCAGCCCTCAGACTAGCGGGATTAACACAGATACGCAGTATTTT

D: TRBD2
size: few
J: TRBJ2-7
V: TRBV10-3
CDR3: CAISEYGLAGVPYEQYF
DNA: TGTGCCATCAGTGAGTACGGACTAGCGGGAGTCCCTTACGAGCAGTACTTC

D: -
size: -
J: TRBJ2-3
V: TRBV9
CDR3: CASSVVGSTDTQYF
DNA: TGTGCCAGCAGCGTAGTCGGCTCCACAGATACGCAGTATTTT

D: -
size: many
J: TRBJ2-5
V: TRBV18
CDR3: CASSAQGQETQYF
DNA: TGTGCCAGCTCCGCTCAGGGCCAGGAGACCCAGTACTTC

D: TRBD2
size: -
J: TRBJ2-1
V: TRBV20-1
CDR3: CSAREASGRSYNEQFF
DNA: TGCAGTGCTAGAGAGGCTAGCGGGAGGTCCTACAATGAGCAGTTCTTC

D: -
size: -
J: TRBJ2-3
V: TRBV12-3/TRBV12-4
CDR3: CASSLGRGSTDTQYF
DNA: TGTGCCAGCAGTTTAGGGCGCGGCAGCACAGATACGCAGTATTTT

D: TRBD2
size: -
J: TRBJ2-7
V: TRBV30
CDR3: CAWSVQLAGAYEQYF
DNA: TGTGCCTGGAGTGTACAACTAGCGGGAGCCTACGAGCAGTACTTC

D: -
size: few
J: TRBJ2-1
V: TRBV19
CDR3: CASSAWTAYNEQFF
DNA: TGTGCCAGTAGTGCCTGGACAGCATACAATGAGCAGTTCTTC

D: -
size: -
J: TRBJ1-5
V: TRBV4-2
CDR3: CASSQALDSSRYQPQHF
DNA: TGTGCCAGCAGCCAAGCCCTAGACAGTAGTCGCTATCAGCCCCAGCATTTT

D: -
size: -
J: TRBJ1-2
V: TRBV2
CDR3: CASLEYGYTF
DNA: TGTGCCAGCTTGGAATATGGCTACACCTTC

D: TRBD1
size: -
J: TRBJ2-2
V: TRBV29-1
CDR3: CSASRTGEMRELFF
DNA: TGCAGCGCTTCGCGGACAGGGGAGATGCGGGAGCTGTTTTTT